This entry concerns a single TCR beta chain. The sample belongs to a study of shared clonotypes between healthy human individuals. Germline V lookup: CDR1 SGHRS, CDR2 YFSETQ. This CDR3 region has 16 residues. V was pared by 4 bases and J by 0 bases, with 14 bases between. Data came from immunoSEQ multiplex PCR; TCRdb stores just in-frame clones and leaves some out. The table includes 2 million or so clones, 85% to 95% detected once. The donors, healthy adults who were HIV-negative, had experienced no recent acute infections or vaccinations. Every one of the donors was a Caucasian adult that lived in Nashville, Tennessee.

This receptor was identified in a man between 18 and 35 years old in good health. Sequences were obtained from naive CD4+ T cells sorted from blood. Subset meaning: CD45RA+ positively selected. The rearrangement joins TRBV5-1 to TRBJ2-1, with a possible D match to TRBD1 (6 bases). The CDR3, as DNA: TGCGCCAGCAGCGGACTGGACAGAGTCTCCTACAATGAGCAGTTCTTC. Protein: CASSGLDRVSYNEQFF.